This entry describes one T cell receptor (beta chain). Antigen unknown. These data are taken from a study of shared clonotypes between healthy human individuals. Profiling relied on immunoSEQ multiplex PCR, and the TCRdb table lists in-frame clones only, not all of them. The sample has hundreds of thousands of clones; around 74% are singletons. From CD4+ cells came CD45RA+ naive and CD45RA-negative memory subsets. Study-level results: Four donors shared approximately 5% of their naive CD4 clonotypes.

Germline values: CDR1 SGHRS, CDR2 YFSETQ. The CDR3 has 19 residues. The junction had 15 bases not matched to a gene; V was cut back by 3 bases and J by 0 bases. The receptor's source is a woman younger than 45 in good health. Sequenced material: memory CD4+ T cells sorted from blood. Stated subset: CD45RA-negative fraction. J is TRBJ2-3 and V is TRBV5-1, with TRBD2 matching 8 bases. The CDR3 sequence: CASSYGPIGLAKSTDTQYF. The CDR3 DNA sequence: TGCGCCAGCAGCTATGGACCGATTGGACTAGCCAAAAGCACAGATACGCAGTATTTT. The variable domain in full, completed from reference TRBV5-1 and TRBJ2-3, reads KAGVTQTPRYLIKTRGQQVTLSCSPISGHRSVSWYQQTPGQGLQFLFEYFSETQRNKGNFPGRFSGRQFSNSRSEMNVSTLELGDSALYLCASSYGPIGLAKSTDTQYFGPGTRLTVL.